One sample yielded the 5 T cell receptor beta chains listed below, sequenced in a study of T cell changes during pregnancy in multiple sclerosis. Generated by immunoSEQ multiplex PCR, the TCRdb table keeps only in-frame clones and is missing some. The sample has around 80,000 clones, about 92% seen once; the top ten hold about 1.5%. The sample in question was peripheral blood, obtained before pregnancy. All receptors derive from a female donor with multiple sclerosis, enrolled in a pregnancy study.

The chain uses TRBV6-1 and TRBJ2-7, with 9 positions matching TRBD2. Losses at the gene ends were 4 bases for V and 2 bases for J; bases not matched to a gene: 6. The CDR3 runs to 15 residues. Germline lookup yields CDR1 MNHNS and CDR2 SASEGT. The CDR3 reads CASSVGSGGAYEQYF. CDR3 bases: TGTGCCAGCAGTGTGGGTAGCGGGGGCGCCTACGAGCAGTACTTC.

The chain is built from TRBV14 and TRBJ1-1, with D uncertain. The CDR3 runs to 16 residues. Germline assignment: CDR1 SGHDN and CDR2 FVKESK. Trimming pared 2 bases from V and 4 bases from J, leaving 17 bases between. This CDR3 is CASSQWGGRKSTEAFF. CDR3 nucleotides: TGTGCCAGCAGCCAATGGGGAGGGAGGAAGTCCACTGAAGCTTTCTTT.

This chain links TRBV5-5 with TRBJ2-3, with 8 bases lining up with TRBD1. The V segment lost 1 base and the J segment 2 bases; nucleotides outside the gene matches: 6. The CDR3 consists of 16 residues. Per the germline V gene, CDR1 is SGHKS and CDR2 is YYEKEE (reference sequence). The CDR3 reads CASSLLPGGVTDTQYF. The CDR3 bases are TGTGCCAGCAGCTTGTTGCCAGGGGGCGTCACAGATACGCAGTATTTT.

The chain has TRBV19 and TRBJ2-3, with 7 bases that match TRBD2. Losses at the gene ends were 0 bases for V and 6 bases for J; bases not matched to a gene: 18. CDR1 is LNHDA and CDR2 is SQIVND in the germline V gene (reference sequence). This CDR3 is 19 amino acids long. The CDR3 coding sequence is TGTGCCAGTAGTATAGAAGGCTGGGGGACTAACTCGGGTTTGGATACGCAGTATTTT. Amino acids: CASSIEGWGTNSGLDTQYF. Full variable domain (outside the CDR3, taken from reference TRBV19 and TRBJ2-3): DGGITQSPKYLFRKEGQNVTLSCEQNLNHDAMYWYRQDPGQGLRLIYYSQIVNDFQKGDIAEGYSVSREKKESFPLTVTSAQKNPTAFYLCASSIEGWGTNSGLDTQYFGPGTRLTVL.

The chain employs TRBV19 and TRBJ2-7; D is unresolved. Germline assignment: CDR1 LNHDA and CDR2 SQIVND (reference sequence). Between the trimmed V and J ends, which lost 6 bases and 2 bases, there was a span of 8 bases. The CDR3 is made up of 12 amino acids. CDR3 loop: CASSGSPYEQYF. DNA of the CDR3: TGTGCCAGTAGCGGTTCACCCTACGAGCAGTACTTC.